The T cell receptor beta chain described here comes from a study of T cell responses to AZD1222 COVID-19 vaccine. Study conclusions and caveats: The number of AZD1222 recipients seropositive at baseline was only five to seven. Females made up more of the donors, who were largely white British, and clonal diversity may have come out too low. Spike-specific TCR breadth and depth grew following two AZD1222 doses.

As concerns this clone: The antigen remains undetermined.

TCRdb's table, derived via immunoSEQ multiplex PCR, lists solely in-frame clones and lacks some. The data contain some 100,000 clones, roughly 92% of them singletons. The input for sequencing was peripheral blood, taken 28 days after the second AZD1222 dose. This sequence originates from an adult who received the AZD1222 COVID-19 vaccine.

CDR3 coding DNA: TGCGCCAGCAGCCAACCCGGGACAGAGATATATTTT. Translation: CASSQPGTEIYF. The gene calls are TRBV4-3 and TRBJ1-3, with 7 positions matching TRBD1. In germline, CDR1 is LGHNA, CDR2 YSLEER. The V segment lost 2 bases and the J segment 13 bases; nucleotides outside the gene matches: 5. The CDR3 has 12 amino acids.